Below, 15 T cell receptor beta chains from the same sample are listed, as sequenced in a study of T-cell memory formation after mild COVID-19. MiXCR, applied by TCRdb to the 5' RACE reads, yields one record per CDR3 protein. The table shows 150,000 to 200,000 distinct CDR3 sequences, with around a tenth occurring only once. The sequenced sample consisted of PBMCs or a T cell subset sorted from them (not recorded which). The origin of the receptors is a man younger than 30 who had mild COVID-19 (a few samples of this study predate the infection). Cell type and time point are not known.

This clonotype was seen a few times. The V call is TRBV6-5, the J call TRBJ1-2, with TRBD1 matching over 7 bases. The V and J ends lost 0 bases and 7 bases, in that order; junction bases with no gene match: 8. The length of the CDR3 is 15 residues. Per germline, CDR1 MNHEY and CDR2 SVGAGI. Written as DNA, the CDR3 is TGTGCCAGCAGTTACTCAGGGGAGGGGGCGTTTGGCTACACCTTC. Translated: CASSYSGEGAFGYTF.

The CDR3 loop reads CASSLGLAGSVQYV. The CDR3 DNA reads TGTGCCAGCAGCTTAGGACTAGCGGGGTCAGTGCAGTACGTC. The chain couples TRBV7-8 to TRBJ2-7, with 11 bases lining up with TRBD2. Trimming took 1 base from V and 9 from J; bases not matched to a gene: 5. The CDR3 totals 14 residues. Germline V gene data show CDR1 as SGHVS and CDR2 as FQNEAQ.

In this sample, this clonotype turned up a few times. The V call is TRBV5-1, the J call TRBJ2-5; D perhaps matches TRBD1 (5 bases). V was shortened by 0 bases and J by 0 bases, with 15 bases between the two germline ends. Germline lookup yields CDR1 SGHRS and CDR2 YFSETQ. This CDR3 is built from 17 residues. The CDR3 DNA sequence: TGCGCCAGCAGCTTGGGGCTCGTTTGGGGCGACCAAGAGACCCAGTACTTC. Its protein is CASSLGLVWGDQETQYF. The full variable domain, its missing parts supplied by reference TRBV5-1 and TRBJ2-5, is KAGVTQTPRYLIKTRGQQVTLSCSPISGHRSVSWYQQTPGQGLQFLFEYFSETQRNKGNFPGRFSGRQFSNSRSEMNVSTLELGDSALYLCASSLGLVWGDQETQYFGPGTRLLVL.

V gene TRBV4-3 combines with J gene TRBJ1-6; D is uncertain. Trimming left V 0 bases short and J 9 bases short, with 12 bases between. CDR1 and CDR2 from the germline V gene are LGHNA and YSLEER. This CDR3 is built from 15 residues. CDR3 protein: CASSQDGNHGSPLHF. CDR3 in DNA: TGCGCCAGCAGCCAAGATGGCAATCATGGTTCACCCCTCCACTTT.

As DNA, the CDR3 is TGTGCCAGCAGTTACTTAACCGGGACATTCACCTACAATGAGCAGTTCTTC. It specifies CASSYLTGTFTYNEQFF. This chain joins TRBV6-5 and TRBJ2-1; D may be TRBD1 (6 bases). Germline CDR1 reads MNHEY; CDR2 reads SVGAGI. This CDR3 spans 17 amino acids. Trimming left V 1 base short and J 2 bases short, with 15 bases between.

Ten or more counts support this clonotype. The chain uses TRBV7-2 and TRBJ1-1; D unclear. The V gene's germline CDR1 is SGHTA and CDR2 FQGNSA. CDR3 length: 13 residues. V was cut by 3 bases and J by 2 bases, with 7 bases left in between. The CDR3 DNA sequence: TGTGCCAGCAGCTTCGTCGGAAACACTGAAGCTTTCTTT. It translates to CASSFVGNTEAFF.

This clonotype was picked up a small number of times. The rearrangement uses TRBV6-2 or TRBV6-3 and TRBJ1-5; the match to TRBD1 covers 10 bases. Germline-derived CDR1 and CDR2 are MNHEY and SVGEGT. Germline trimming cut 2 bases from V and 7 bases from J; bases unmatched to any gene: 8. This CDR3 contains 16 residues. CDR3 sequence: CASSYNYRDRGQPQHF. In DNA form, the CDR3 reads TGTGCCAGCAGTTACAATTACCGGGACAGGGGACAGCCCCAGCATTTT.

A note on this clonotype: One end of the junction does not line up with germline, which may come from a read error. This chain links TRBV2 with TRBJ1-2, with 8 bases aligning to TRBD1. The CDR3 extends over 14 amino acids. The germline CDR1 and CDR2 sequences are SNHLY and FYNNEI. This CDR3 reads CASSQAGTGYGYTF. Written as DNA, the CDR3 is TGTGCCAGCAGTCAAGCCGGGACAGGCTATGGCTACACCTTC.

In this sample, this clonotype turned up many times. The chain employs TRBV12-3 or TRBV12-4 and TRBJ2-2; 9 bases align to TRBD2. Germline trimming cut 6 bases from V and 6 bases from J; bases unmatched to any gene: 5. This CDR3 spans 14 amino acids. Here the CDR3 reads CASRGLADAGELFF. CDR3 nucleotide sequence: TGTGCCAGCAGGGGACTAGCTGACGCCGGGGAGCTGTTTTTT.

The gene calls are TRBV24-1 and TRBJ1-2; D uncertain. From germline, CDR1 is KGHDR and CDR2 SFDVKD. V was trimmed by 4 bases and J by 4 bases, leaving 12 bases between them. The CDR3 has 14 amino acids. CDR3 coding DNA: TGTGCCACCAGTGACCGTTTCGTAGGCTATGGCTACACCTTC. Amino acid sequence: CATSDRFVGYGYTF.

This clonotype occurred many times. The rearrangement joins TRBV4-2 to TRBJ2-2, with D unclear. The germline V and J ends were trimmed by 0 bases and 3 bases, with 5 bases remaining between them. CDR1 LGHNA and CDR2 YNFKEQ come from the germline V gene. The length of the CDR3 is 14 residues. CDR3 nucleotide sequence: TGTGCCAGCAGCCAAGAGGCGGACACCGGGGAGCTGTTTTTT. Translation: CASSQEADTGELFF.

The chain combines TRBV3-1 with TRBJ1-2; perhaps TRBD1 as D (6 bases). The CDR3 runs 13 residues. V dropped 3 bases and J dropped 7 bases, with 12 bases sitting between them. Germline loops: CDR1 LGHDT, CDR2 YNNKEL (reference sequence). CDR3: CASSQWGPGGYTF. The CDR3, as DNA: TGTGCCAGCAGCCAGTGGGGGCCTGGTGGCTACACCTTC.

This clonotype appeared a few times. The chain links TRBV2 to TRBJ2-7, with TRBD1 matching 10 bases. The J segment lost 5 bases and the V segment lost 7 bases, leaving 8 bases of the junction unmatched. The CDR3 is 14 amino acids. The germline V gene encodes CDR1 SNHLY and CDR2 FYNNEI. The CDR3 spells CASTWDRGNNEQYF. In nucleotides, the CDR3 is TGTGCCAGCACCTGGGACAGGGGTAACAACGAGCAGTACTTC.

This clonotype was seen more than once but under ten times. The V gene is TRBV3-1, the J gene TRBJ1-2; no firm D call. The ends were cut back, 1 base at V and 3 bases at J, with 9 bases in the middle. CDR1 and CDR2 from the germline V gene are LGHDT and YNNKEL (reference sequence). The CDR3 is made up of 14 amino acids. This CDR3 is CASSQVWGDYGYTF. The CDR3 DNA reads as TGTGCCAGCAGCCAAGTTTGGGGTGACTATGGCTACACCTTC.

The genes are TRBV24-1 and TRBJ1-6; 8 bases align to TRBD1. V trimming: 3 bases; J trimming: 10 bases; junction bases outside the gene matches: 7. Germline lookup yields CDR1 KGHDR and CDR2 SFDVKD. CDR3 length: 15 residues. DNA for the CDR3: TGTGCCACCAGTGATCCAGGGGGCGCAGACTCACCCCTCCACTTT. It yields the protein CATSDPGGADSPLHF.